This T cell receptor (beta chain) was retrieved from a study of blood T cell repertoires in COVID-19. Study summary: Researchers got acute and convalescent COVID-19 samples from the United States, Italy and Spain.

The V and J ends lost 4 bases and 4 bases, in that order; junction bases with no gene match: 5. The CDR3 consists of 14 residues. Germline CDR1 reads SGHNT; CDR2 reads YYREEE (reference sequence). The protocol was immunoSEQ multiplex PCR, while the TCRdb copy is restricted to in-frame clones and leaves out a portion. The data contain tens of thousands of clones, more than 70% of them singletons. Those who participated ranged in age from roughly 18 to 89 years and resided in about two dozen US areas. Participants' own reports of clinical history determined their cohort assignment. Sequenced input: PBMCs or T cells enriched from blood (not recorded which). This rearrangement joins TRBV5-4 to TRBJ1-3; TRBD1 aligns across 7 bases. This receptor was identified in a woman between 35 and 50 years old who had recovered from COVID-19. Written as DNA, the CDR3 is TGTGCCAGCAGCATCCCGGGACAGGGAAACACCATATATTTT. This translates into CASSIPGQGNTIYF. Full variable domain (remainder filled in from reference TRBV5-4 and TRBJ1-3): ETGVTQSPTHLIKTRGQQVTLRCSSQSGHNTVSWYQQALGQGPQFIFQYYREEENGRGNFPPRFSGLQFPNYSSELNVNALELDDSALYLCASSIPGQGNTIYFGEGSWLTVV.